Below, 7 T cell receptor beta chains from the same sample are listed, as sequenced in a study of T cell repertoires in cytomegalovirus infection. TCRdb recomputed calls from the reads with MiXCR, one row per CDR3 protein. The data show hundreds of thousands of distinct CDR3 sequences, around a third seen once. Antigens for these TCRs are unknown. This material consisted of cultured CD8+ T cells from PBMCs, taken from culture after CMV antigen stimulation. These receptors came from a human donor in good health (CMV status not recorded). Some clones in this sample may be carry-over from other donors' samples.

The chain joins TRBV6-1 to TRBJ1-5; D might be TRBD1 (5 bases). The V and J ends lost 7 bases and 6 bases respectively, with 13 bases between them. This CDR3 has 13 residues. Germline-derived CDR1 and CDR2 are MNHNS and SASEGT. CDR3 in amino acids: CASTSGLGQPQHF. In DNA form, the CDR3 reads TGTGCCAGCACCTCAGGGTTGGGTCAGCCCCAGCATTTT.

This clonotype was counted at least ten times. The chain links TRBV27 to TRBJ1-4; a possible D gene is TRBD1 (6 bases). The CDR3 spans 14 residues. Between the trimmed V and J ends, which lost 8 bases and 8 bases, there was a span of 18 bases. CDR1 MNHEY and CDR2 SMNVEV come from the germline V gene (reference sequence). CDR3 DNA sequence: TGTGCCAGCGGAGACAGGACCCTAGTAGAAAAACTGTTTTTT. Encoded protein: CASGDRTLVEKLFF. Filled out from reference TRBV27 and TRBJ1-4, the complete variable domain reads EAQVTQNPRYLITVTGKKLTVTCSQNMNHEYMSWYRQDPGLGLRQIYYSMNVEVTDKGDVPEGYKVSRKEKRNFPLILESPSPNQTSLYFCASGDRTLVEKLFFGSGTQLSVL.

This clonotype turned up a few times. The chain carries TRBV28 and TRBJ2-1; possible D gene TRBD1, 5 bases. Germline V CDR1 and CDR2: MDHEN, SYDVKM. The ends were cut back, 4 bases at V and 7 bases at J, with 14 bases in the middle. The CDR3 covers 14 residues. The CDR3 bases are TGTGCCAGCAGTTCGATTTCAGGGTCTAATGAGCAGTTCTTC. Protein sequence: CASSSISGSNEQFF.

This clonotype was detected only a few times. The chain carries TRBV12-3 or TRBV12-4 and TRBJ1-3, with D unresolved. The CDR3 covers 19 residues. V was trimmed by 6 bases and J by 0 bases, leaving 24 bases between them. For the CDR3, the DNA is TGTGCCAGCAGCCCAGAGTTTGCGAGTTTAGGTCTCTCTGGAAACACCATATATTTT. Translating gives CASSPEFASLGLSGNTIYF.

The rearrangement joins TRBV2 to TRBJ2-3, with 7 bases identical to TRBD2. V dropped 7 bases and J dropped 0; count of bases not matched to a gene: 7. CDR1 is SNHLY, CDR2 FYNNEI, per germline. This CDR3 has 15 residues. The CDR3 DNA sequence: TGTGCCAGCACCGCCGGGAGGTTTAGCACAGATACGCAGTATTTT. It translates to CASTAGRFSTDTQYF.

The chain is built from TRBV27 and TRBJ2-7; TRBD2 matches 8 bases. The CDR3 covers 17 residues. V was pared by 4 bases and J by 3 bases, with 14 bases of the junction left unmatched. Germline V lookup: CDR1 MNHEY, CDR2 SMNVEV (reference sequence). The CDR3 bases are TGTGCCAGCAGTTCTATATCCGGGAGGGGGGTAAGCTACGAGCAGTACTTC. Its translation is CASSSISGRGVSYEQYF.

Worth noting for this clonotype: Compared with germline, one end of the junction differs, possibly owing to a read error. This chain links TRBV4-1 with TRBJ2-3, with unresolved D. Germline assignment: CDR1 MGHRA and CDR2 YSYEKL. The CDR3 is 15 amino acids. The CDR3 sequence is CASSQAESIIDTQYF. CDR3 nucleotides: TGTGCCAGCAGCCAAGCAGAGTCCATCATAGATACGCAGTATTTT.